The next 4 T cell receptor beta chains were all read from a single sample in a study of shared clonotypes between healthy human individuals. The repertoire was sequenced with immunoSEQ multiplex PCR; TCRdb's copy has only in-frame clones and lacks some. Counted here are hundreds of thousands of clones, around 96% occurring once; the ten biggest clones make up approximately 0.2%. Naivety among CD8 cells was defined by CD45RO negativity and positive CCR7 selection, thereby excluding terminally differentiated effector memory CD45RA+ cells. Sequencing was done on a sample of naive CD8+ T cells sorted from blood. The source is a man under 40 in good health.

The CDR3 here is CASSLGGGEPPEQYF. In DNA form, the CDR3 reads TGTGCCAGCAGCTTAGGGGGGGGCGAGCCTCCCGAGCAGTACTTC. This sequence joins TRBV11-2 and TRBJ2-7; tentatively, D is TRBD2 (7 bases). Germline values: CDR1 SGHAT, CDR2 FQNNGV. V lost 1 base, J lost 6 bases, and 16 bases lay in between. The CDR3 sequence is 15 residues long.

To note about this clone: Other DNA sequences in the same sample also yield this CDR3. This chain joins TRBV9 and TRBJ2-3; no clear D gene. Deletions cut 3 bases from V and 5 bases from J, with 4 bases between. Germline CDR1 is SGDLS and CDR2 is YYNGEE. The CDR3 length is 11 residues. CDR3 region: CASSAGDTQYF. The CDR3 DNA follows: TGTGCCAGCAGCGCTGGAGATACGCAGTATTTT.

This clone was detected once. The CDR3 nucleotides are TGTGCCAGCAGCTTAGCCACTGAAGCTTTCTTT. This translates into CASSLATEAFF. The rearrangement uses TRBV11-2 and TRBJ1-1; D is uncertain. Per germline, CDR1 SGHAT and CDR2 FQNNGV. This CDR3 comprises 11 residues. Deletions cut 1 base from V and 4 bases from J, with 1 base between. The whole variable domain, remainder taken from reference TRBV11-2 and TRBJ1-1, is EAGVAQSPRYKIIEKRQSVAFWCNPISGHATLYWYQQILGQGPKLLIQFQNNGVVDDSQLPKDRFSAERLKGVDSTLKIQPAKLEDSAVYLCASSLATEAFFGQGTRLTVV.

V is TRBV9 and J is TRBJ2-7, with 8 bases aligning to TRBD1. With V trimmed by 3 bases and J by 3 bases, 8 bases remained unmatched. This CDR3 contains 15 residues. The V gene's germline CDR1 is SGDLS and CDR2 YYNGEE. CDR3 amino acids: CASSEGDRTFYEQYF. The CDR3, as DNA: TGTGCCAGCAGCGAGGGGGACAGGACTTTCTACGAGCAGTACTTC.